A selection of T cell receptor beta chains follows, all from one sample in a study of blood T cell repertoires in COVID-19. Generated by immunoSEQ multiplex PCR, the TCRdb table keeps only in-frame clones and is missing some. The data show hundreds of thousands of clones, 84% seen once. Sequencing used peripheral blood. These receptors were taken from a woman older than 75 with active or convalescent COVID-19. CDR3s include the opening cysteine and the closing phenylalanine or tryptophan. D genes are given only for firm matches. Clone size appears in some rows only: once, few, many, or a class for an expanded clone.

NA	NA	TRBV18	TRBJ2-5	CASSPIGGALQETQYF	TGTGCCAGCTCACCTATAGGGGGGGCACTCCAAGAGACCCAGTACTTC
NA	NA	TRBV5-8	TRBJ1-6	CASSLDHDGSYNSPLHF	TGTGCCAGCAGCCTAGACCACGACGGCTCCTATAATTCACCCCTCCACTTT
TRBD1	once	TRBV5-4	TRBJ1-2	CASSSGQEPYGYTF	TGTGCCAGCAGCTCAGGACAGGAACCATATGGCTACACCTTC
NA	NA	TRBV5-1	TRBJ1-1	CASTADSRIEAFF	TGCGCCAGCACCGCCGACAGTAGAATTGAAGCTTTCTTT
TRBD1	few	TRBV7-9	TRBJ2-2	CASSRWQGATGELFF	TGTGCCAGCAGTCGGTGGCAGGGGGCAACCGGGGAGCTGTTTTTT
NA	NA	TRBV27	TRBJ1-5	CASSLSNGPGQPQHF	TGTGCCAGCAGTTTATCTAACGGTCCGGGGCAGCCCCAGCATTTT
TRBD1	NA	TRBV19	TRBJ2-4	CASSIIEGAGGVAKNIQYF	TGTGCCAGTAGTATAATCGAGGGGGCGGGTGGCGTGGCCAAAAACATTCAGTACTTC
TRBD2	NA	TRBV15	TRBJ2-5	CATSRDKGLAEETQYF	TGTGCCACCAGCAGAGATAAGGGACTAGCAGAAGAGACCCAGTACTTC
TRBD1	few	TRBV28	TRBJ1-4	CASSLWGGTGNNEKLFF	TGTGCCAGCAGTTTATGGGGAGGGACAGGGAATAATGAAAAACTGTTTTTT
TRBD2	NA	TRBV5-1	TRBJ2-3	CASSLATSGIVYTQYF	TGCGCCAGCAGCTTGGCGACTAGCGGGATTGTGTATACGCAGTATTTT
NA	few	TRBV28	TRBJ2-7	CASSDSANEQYF	TGTGCCAGCAGTGACTCGGCTAACGAGCAGTACTTC
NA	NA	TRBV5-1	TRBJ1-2	CASSLAEGVGGYTF	TGCGCCAGCAGCTTGGCGGAAGGGGTCGGGGGCTACACCTTC
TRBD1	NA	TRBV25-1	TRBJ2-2	CASSDQGTGITGELFF	TGTGCCAGCAGTGATCAAGGGACAGGGATCACCGGGGAGCTGTTTTTT
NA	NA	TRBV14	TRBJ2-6	CASSLWGYGWDSSGANVLTF	TGTGCCAGCAGCCTCTGGGGGTACGGCTGGGACTCCTCTGGGGCCAACGTCCTGACTTTC
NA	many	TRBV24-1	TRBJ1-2	CATSARGHSGYTF	TGTGCCACCAGTGCAAGGGGACACTCCGGCTACACCTTC
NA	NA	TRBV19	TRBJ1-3	CASSKQASGNTIYF	TGTGCCAGTAGTAAACAGGCCTCTGGAAACACCATATATTTT